This entry lists 16 T cell receptor beta chains sequenced from one sample in a study of molecular identifiers for immune sequencing clone quantification. MiXCR was run by TCRdb on the PCR reads, yielding one entry per CDR3 protein. The sample holds roughly 320,000 distinct CDR3 sequences, roughly a quarter seen once. Sequencing input: naive CD8+ T cells from blood, with Jurkat cell RNA spiked in. Indicated subset: FACS-sorted CD8+CD4-CCR7+CD45RA+ naive T cells. Source of these receptors: a human donor in good health. Some libraries in this study had Jurkat cell RNA spiked in.

There are many counts of this clonotype. The chain has TRBV6-5 and TRBJ2-1, with 9 bases that match TRBD2. Germline loops: CDR1 MNHEY, CDR2 SVGAGI. After removal of 3 bases from V and 9 bases from J, the junction contained 12 bases not matched to a gene. This CDR3 contains 16 residues. The CDR3 protein is CASSYGMAGGPVEQFF. The DNA of the CDR3 is TGTGCCAGCAGTTATGGTATGGCGGGAGGGCCAGTTGAGCAGTTCTTC.

This clonotype was detected ten times or more. This sequence joins TRBV29-1 and TRBJ2-3; 10 positions match TRBD2. Trimming cost V 0 bases and J 6 bases; bases outside gene matches: 9. CDR1 and CDR2 (germline): SQVTM, ANQGSEA. The CDR3 is 16 amino acids. CDR3 region: CSVEDLAGGPGDTQYF. The CDR3 DNA sequence: TGCAGCGTTGAAGACTTAGCGGGAGGCCCCGGGGATACGCAGTATTTT.

Worth noting for this clonotype: A junction end diverges from the germline sequence, so it may reflect a read error. The chain is built from TRBV6-6 and TRBJ2-3, with D hard to call. The CDR3 is made up of 13 amino acids. From germline, CDR1 is MNHNY and CDR2 SVGAGI (reference sequence). DNA for the CDR3: TGTGCCAGCAGTGACCACAGTCAAAACACCTTGTACTTT. Translation: CASSDHSQNTLYF.

The table lists this clonotype with a few counts. The J gene is TRBJ2-2, the V gene TRBV27; D ambiguous. This CDR3 comprises 13 residues. The V end lost 3 bases, the J end lost 4 bases, and 6 bases lay between the germline ends. The germline V gene encodes CDR1 MNHEY and CDR2 SMNVEV (reference sequence). CDR3 DNA: TGTGCCAGCAGTTTTGTGAGCACCGGGGAGCTGTTTTTT. It codes for CASSFVSTGELFF.

This clonotype was counted many times. The chain links TRBV12-3 or TRBV12-4 to TRBJ2-1; unclear D gene. V dropped 2 bases and J dropped 5 bases, with 10 bases sitting between them. The CDR3 covers 14 residues. The CDR3: CASSLSQKNNEQFF. The CDR3 nucleotides are TGTGCCAGCAGTTTAAGTCAGAAAAACAATGAGCAGTTCTTC.

This clonotype was observed many times. CDR3 in amino acids: CASSETGGGAFF. The CDR3 DNA reads TGTGCCAGCAGTGAGACAGGGGGTGGTGCTTTCTTT. The chain recombines TRBV6-1 with TRBJ1-1; 9 bases fit TRBD1. J was trimmed by 11 bases and V by 3 bases; bases with no gene match: 4. Germline assignment: CDR1 MNHNS and CDR2 SASEGT. This CDR3 has 12 residues.

This clonotype has a count of ten or more. One end of the junction does not line up with germline, which may come from a read error. The rearrangement uses TRBV19 and TRBJ1-1; a weak D match, TRBD1 (5 bases). CDR1 and CDR2 (germline): LNHDA, SQIVND (reference sequence). The CDR3 covers 11 residues. CDR3 residues: CPSLGETEAFF. CDR3 nucleotide sequence: TGCCCCTCACTGGGGGAAACTGAAGCTTTCTTT.

This clonotype came up many times. The gene calls are TRBV5-1 and TRBJ2-3; TRBD2 aligns across 11 bases. The CDR3 has 18 residues. Looked up from germline, CDR1 is SGHRS and CDR2 is YFSETQ. The junction had 11 bases not matched to a gene; V was cut back by 2 bases and J by 3 bases. CDR3 sequence reads: CASSFLGLAEILTDTQYF. Here the CDR3 DNA reads TGCGCCAGCAGCTTTCTGGGACTAGCGGAAATTCTAACAGATACGCAGTATTTT.

There are a few counts of this clonotype. The gene calls are TRBV4-1 and TRBJ1-4; tentative D call: TRBD1 (5 bases). The V and J ends lost 5 bases and 8 bases respectively, with 15 bases between them. The CDR3 consists of 14 residues. Germline V lookup: CDR1 MGHRA, CDR2 YSYEKL. The CDR3 DNA reads TGCGCCAGCAGCTTCGGATATTCAGGGGAAAAACTGTTTTTT. It specifies CASSFGYSGEKLFF.

This clonotype occurred a few times. The chain combines TRBV2 with TRBJ2-7; D possibly corresponds to TRBD1 (5 bases). V was clipped by 4 bases and J by 3 bases, with 16 bases between them. The germline V gene encodes CDR1 SNHLY and CDR2 FYNNEI. The CDR3 consists of 15 residues. The CDR3 bases are TGTGCCAGCAGTGGGGCCAACAGGCCCAGCTACGAGCAGTACTTC. Translation: CASSGANRPSYEQYF.

There are a few counts of this clonotype. CDR3 in amino acids: CAWTSPGTFNTEAFF. The CDR3 region has the DNA TGTGCCTGGACCTCACCGGGCACGTTTAACACTGAAGCTTTCTTT. The V call is TRBV30, the J call TRBJ1-1, with D unclear. The CDR3 is 15 residues long. CDR1 and CDR2 (germline): GTSNPN, SVGIG (reference sequence). Trimming stripped 4 bases from V and 2 bases from J, with 17 bases between.

This clonotype was observed a few times. The chain recombines TRBV6-2 or TRBV6-3 with TRBJ2-5; D gene uncertain. Trimming pared 7 bases from V and 1 base from J, leaving 4 bases between. The CDR3 spans 11 residues. Germline V lookup: CDR1 MNHEY, CDR2 SVGEGT. This chain's CDR3 is CASTLQETQYF. The CDR3 DNA sequence: TGTGCCAGCACCCTCCAAGAGACCCAGTACTTC.

This clonotype has ten or more counts. The chain recombines TRBV5-1 with TRBJ1-4; tentative D call: TRBD1 (5 bases). Trimming stripped 1 base from V and 8 bases from J, with 15 bases between. CDR3 length: 15 amino acids. CDR1 SGHRS and CDR2 YFSETQ come from the germline V gene. CDR3 nucleotide sequence: TGCGCCAGCAGCTTGACCGGGACCCCAGAGGAAAAACTGTTTTTT. Translation gives CASSLTGTPEEKLFF.

The chain employs TRBV6-1 and TRBJ2-7; D possibly corresponds to TRBD2 (5 bases). The CDR3 is made up of 15 amino acids. CDR1 is MNHNS and CDR2 is SASEGT in the germline V gene. Trimming shortened V by 1 base and J by 2 bases, and 12 bases separated the two germline ends. The CDR3: CASSEEPLAAYEQYF. The CDR3 DNA is TGTGCCAGCAGTGAAGAGCCGCTAGCCGCCTACGAGCAGTACTTC.

This clonotype was found a few times. The chain employs TRBV24-1 and TRBJ2-3; TRBD1 matches at 7 bases. Germline V CDR1 and CDR2: KGHDR, SFDVKD. With V trimmed by 4 bases and J by 0 bases, 6 bases remained unmatched. The CDR3 consists of 16 residues. The CDR3 nucleotides read TGTGCCACCAGTGACGCAAGGGACAGTAGCACAGATACGCAGTATTTT. The encoded protein is CATSDARDSSTDTQYF.

V gene TRBV7-8 combines with J gene TRBJ2-7; D uncertain. The ends were cut back, 5 bases at V and 6 bases at J, with 11 bases in the middle. CDR1 is SGHVS and CDR2 is FQNEAQ in the germline V gene. CDR3 length equals 12 residues. CDR3: CASSRVAGEQYF. The CDR3 DNA follows: TGTGCCAGCAGCCGGGTTGCTGGCGAGCAGTACTTC.